This record concerns one TCR beta chain sequence. 60 Vbeta and 13 Jbeta primers were used in PCR. Profiled with immunoSEQ multiplex PCR; TCRdb holds only in-frame clones, not every one. The table records 85,000 to 100,000 clones, more than 60% of them present only once. This entry belongs to a study of cytomegalovirus exposure and HLA in healthy donors. Sequencing was carried out using PBMCs. This sequence originates from a man between 60 and 75 years old in good health and CMV-seropositive.

CDR3: CASSPLYEQYF. DNA for the CDR3: TGTGCCAGCAGTCCTCTCTACGAGCAGTACTTC. This chain joins TRBV6-6 and TRBJ2-7; D call uncertain. V was trimmed by 5 bases and J by 3 bases, leaving 5 bases between them. CDR3 length: 11 amino acids. Germline V gene lookup returns CDR1 MNHNY and CDR2 SVGAGI (reference sequence).